The clone carrying this T cell receptor (beta chain) has only a few counts. These data belong to a study of blood T cells in healthy people across ages. The CDR3 runs 15 residues. Per germline, CDR1 SSHAT and CDR2 FNYEAQ (reference sequence). V was pared by 5 bases and J by 4 bases, with 17 bases between. It was with a sample-barcoded 5' primer and a J-beta primer mix that a second PCR of about 6 to 12 cycles was run. TCRdb ran MiXCR on the 5' RACE reads and lists one entry per CDR3 protein. The sample has around 1,800,000 distinct CDR3 sequences; approximately 39% are singletons. The J gene is TRBJ2-5, the V gene TRBV7-7; no reliable D call. Material: blood. This sequence originates from a human donor in good health. The CDR3, as DNA: TGTGCCAGCAGCGCCGCCTTGCCAAACCTAGAGACCCAGTACTTC. Encoded protein: CASSAALPNLETQYF. Supplemented by reference TRBV7-7 and TRBJ2-5, the full variable domain reads GAGVSQSPRYKVTKRGQDVTLRCDPISSHATLYWYQQALGQGPEFLTYFNYEAQPDKSGLPSDRFSAERPEGSISTLTIQRTEQRDSAMYRCASSAALPNLETQYFGPGTRLLVL.